Listed below are T cell receptor beta chains from one sample, sequenced in a study of blood T cell repertoires in COVID-19. Profiled with immunoSEQ multiplex PCR; TCRdb holds only in-frame clones, not every one. The sample has over 250,000 clones, around 88% seen once. The sample taken for sequencing was PBMCs or T cells enriched from blood (not recorded which). The receptors stem from a man in his forties who had recovered from COVID-19. The conserved cysteine and the conserved F or W are not part of the CDR3 here. The order of the fields is J gene, D gene, clone size, V gene, CDR3 protein. D genes are given only for firm matches. A row's size may be missing; if present it is once, few, many or a size class.

j_gene: TRBJ1-3
d_gene: NA
abundance: NA
v_gene: TRBV5-1
CDR3aa: ASSPLQVVSGNTIY

j_gene: TRBJ2-1
d_gene: TRBD1
abundance: NA
v_gene: TRBV11-3
CDR3aa: ASSLTRGTGGLVSYNEQF

j_gene: TRBJ2-7
d_gene: TRBD2
abundance: NA
v_gene: TRBV11-3
CDR3aa: ASSFSGVNYEQY

j_gene: TRBJ2-2
d_gene: TRBD2
abundance: NA
v_gene: TRBV4-3
CDR3aa: ASSRGLAGGPRAGELF

j_gene: TRBJ2-6
d_gene: NA
abundance: NA
v_gene: TRBV7-3
CDR3aa: ASSLWGPSSGANVLT

j_gene: TRBJ2-1
d_gene: NA
abundance: few
v_gene: TRBV27
CDR3aa: ASSTPGTPNEQF

j_gene: TRBJ2-5
d_gene: TRBD2
abundance: NA
v_gene: TRBV20-1
CDR3aa: SASFGASGGLQETQY

j_gene: TRBJ1-5
d_gene: NA
abundance: NA
v_gene: TRBV19
CDR3aa: ASSWQGNQPQH

j_gene: TRBJ2-6
d_gene: NA
abundance: NA
v_gene: TRBV7-3
CDR3aa: ASTPTVKSGANVLT

j_gene: TRBJ1-2
d_gene: TRBD1
abundance: NA
v_gene: TRBV7-9
CDR3aa: ASSLAPQGTGLKGYGYT

j_gene: TRBJ1-2
d_gene: NA
abundance: NA
v_gene: TRBV28
CDR3aa: ASSLFQGGYT

j_gene: TRBJ1-4
d_gene: TRBD1
abundance: NA
v_gene: TRBV7-2
CDR3aa: ASSQDRANEKLF

j_gene: TRBJ2-3
d_gene: TRBD2
abundance: NA
v_gene: TRBV7-4
CDR3aa: ASSLVGGRSTDTQY

j_gene: TRBJ2-5
d_gene: TRBD2
abundance: NA
v_gene: TRBV28
CDR3aa: ASRHPGAGLTSGAQETQY

j_gene: TRBJ1-5
d_gene: TRBD1
abundance: NA
v_gene: TRBV7-2
CDR3aa: ASSPDRVSNQPQH

j_gene: TRBJ2-3
d_gene: TRBD2
abundance: NA
v_gene: TRBV4-3
CDR3aa: ASSQDPAGEGLVVDTQY

j_gene: TRBJ2-7
d_gene: TRBD1
abundance: NA
v_gene: TRBV5-5
CDR3aa: ASSWGQGGYEQY

j_gene: TRBJ1-1
d_gene: NA
abundance: NA
v_gene: TRBV3-1/TRBV3-2
CDR3aa: ASSPQGPPYTEAF

j_gene: TRBJ2-5
d_gene: NA
abundance: NA
v_gene: TRBV2
CDR3aa: ASSFDREVGETQY

j_gene: TRBJ2-5
d_gene: TRBD1
abundance: NA
v_gene: TRBV12-5
CDR3aa: ASGFGQGVGETQY

j_gene: TRBJ2-2
d_gene: NA
abundance: NA
v_gene: TRBV11-3
CDR3aa: ASSLSTGAGELF

j_gene: TRBJ1-4
d_gene: NA
abundance: NA
v_gene: TRBV5-4
CDR3aa: ASSRGWGPNEKLF

j_gene: TRBJ2-5
d_gene: TRBD2
abundance: NA
v_gene: TRBV5-1
CDR3aa: ASRTVAGDQETQY

j_gene: TRBJ2-7
d_gene: NA
abundance: NA
v_gene: TRBV5-6
CDR3aa: ASSLEGRDYEQY

j_gene: TRBJ1-5
d_gene: NA
abundance: NA
v_gene: TRBV3-1/TRBV3-2
CDR3aa: ASNQGGGNQPQH

j_gene: TRBJ1-3
d_gene: TRBD1
abundance: few
v_gene: TRBV28
CDR3aa: ASTPPGTARNTIY

j_gene: TRBJ1-2
d_gene: TRBD1
abundance: NA
v_gene: TRBV7-2
CDR3aa: ASLPPGDRGLYGYT

j_gene: TRBJ2-7
d_gene: NA
abundance: NA
v_gene: TRBV27
CDR3aa: ASSLFVGDSYPYEQY

j_gene: TRBJ1-3
d_gene: NA
abundance: NA
v_gene: TRBV21-1
CDR3aa: ASSKSGNTIY

j_gene: TRBJ1-5
d_gene: NA
abundance: once
v_gene: TRBV7-2
CDR3aa: ASSLDGQNSNQPQH

j_gene: TRBJ2-7
d_gene: NA
abundance: NA
v_gene: TRBV3-1/TRBV3-2
CDR3aa: ASSQDLQGGRYEQY

j_gene: TRBJ2-7
d_gene: TRBD1
abundance: NA
v_gene: TRBV11-3
CDR3aa: ASSLVRGTGALYEQY

j_gene: TRBJ1-2
d_gene: TRBD1
abundance: NA
v_gene: TRBV27
CDR3aa: ASSPGGSGYGYT

j_gene: TRBJ2-7
d_gene: NA
abundance: NA
v_gene: TRBV10-3
CDR3aa: ATARQENPHEQY

j_gene: TRBJ2-1
d_gene: TRBD2
abundance: NA
v_gene: TRBV6-5
CDR3aa: ASRRTSGKAHEQF

j_gene: TRBJ1-2
d_gene: NA
abundance: NA
v_gene: TRBV19
CDR3aa: ASSNRQSGYT

j_gene: TRBJ1-2
d_gene: NA
abundance: NA
v_gene: TRBV6-1
CDR3aa: ASREGQRASSYGYT

j_gene: TRBJ1-5
d_gene: NA
abundance: NA
v_gene: TRBV6-2/TRBV6-3
CDR3aa: ASSHSYVVGVRPQH

j_gene: TRBJ1-2
d_gene: NA
abundance: NA
v_gene: TRBV4-3
CDR3aa: ASSQIAGGLDGYT

j_gene: TRBJ2-1
d_gene: NA
abundance: NA
v_gene: TRBV28
CDR3aa: ASRHRFRFNEQF

j_gene: TRBJ1-1
d_gene: TRBD1
abundance: few
v_gene: TRBV9
CDR3aa: ASSEHTGGTEAF

j_gene: TRBJ1-2
d_gene: NA
abundance: NA
v_gene: TRBV11-3
CDR3aa: ASSARGLTDGYT

j_gene: TRBJ1-3
d_gene: TRBD1
abundance: NA
v_gene: TRBV29-1
CDR3aa: SVDRMSGNTIY

j_gene: TRBJ1-4
d_gene: NA
abundance: NA
v_gene: TRBV10-2
CDR3aa: ASGGGGAEKLF

j_gene: TRBJ1-5
d_gene: NA
abundance: once
v_gene: TRBV19
CDR3aa: ASSLPTENQPQH

j_gene: TRBJ2-3
d_gene: NA
abundance: NA
v_gene: TRBV5-4
CDR3aa: ASSPDRLGTDTQY

j_gene: TRBJ2-3
d_gene: TRBD2
abundance: NA
v_gene: TRBV4-3
CDR3aa: ASSQVAGGRTDTQY

j_gene: TRBJ1-2
d_gene: NA
abundance: NA
v_gene: TRBV30
CDR3aa: AWSVPTDRIHYGYT

j_gene: TRBJ1-5
d_gene: TRBD1
abundance: NA
v_gene: TRBV28
CDR3aa: ASSLGQGVGRNQPQH

j_gene: TRBJ2-2
d_gene: TRBD2
abundance: NA
v_gene: TRBV3-1/TRBV3-2
CDR3aa: ASSRRGGQAGELF

j_gene: TRBJ1-2
d_gene: NA
abundance: NA
v_gene: TRBV28
CDR3aa: ASSSAYYGYT

j_gene: TRBJ1-1
d_gene: NA
abundance: NA
v_gene: TRBV18
CDR3aa: ASSPGGDTEAF

j_gene: TRBJ1-5
d_gene: NA
abundance: NA
v_gene: TRBV6-4
CDR3aa: ASSDREGQPQH

j_gene: TRBJ2-5
d_gene: TRBD2
abundance: NA
v_gene: TRBV7-2
CDR3aa: ASSFLRGGQETQY

j_gene: TRBJ2-7
d_gene: TRBD1
abundance: NA
v_gene: TRBV28
CDR3aa: ASSLRQGLEQY